A selection of T cell receptor beta chains follows, all from one sample in a study of OX40 agonist ivuxolimab in advanced cancers. Some clones are missing from TCRdb's copy, which holds only in-frame ones; the method was immunoSEQ multiplex PCR. In the table there are approximately 60,000 clones, around 91% of which are singletons. The sequencing used CD4+ or CD8+ T cells sorted from blood, collected in a trial of the OX40 agonist ivuxolimab. The receptors derive from an adult with an advanced solid tumor such as melanoma, head and neck, liver or kidney cancer. The conserved cysteine and the conserved F or W are not part of the CDR3 here. The D gene is left open where the match is weak. Rows may omit the clone size; those that give it use once, few, many or a size class.

TRBD2	NA	TRBV30	TRBJ2-1	AWSLRLAGVNEQF
NA	medium-sized	TRBV5-1	TRBJ2-1	ASSLPSNEQF
NA	NA	TRBV28	TRBJ2-7	ASQNTYEQY
TRBD2	NA	TRBV11-1	TRBJ2-7	ASRGLAGGIAYEQY
NA	NA	TRBV5-6	TRBJ1-3	ASSLGDGRNTIY
NA	NA	TRBV11-2	TRBJ2-3	ASSLGFSDTQY
NA	once	TRBV9	TRBJ1-2	ASSVGQDYGYT
TRBD1	NA	TRBV16	TRBJ2-1	ASSQYRGNEQF
NA	NA	TRBV7-3	TRBJ2-7	ASSLDGLGSWSSEQY
TRBD1	once	TRBV7-8	TRBJ2-7	ASSYGTGAYEQY
NA	NA	TRBV28	TRBJ2-1	ASSLLANEQF
NA	NA	TRBV7-2	TRBJ2-5	ASRQPPSAAAETQY
TRBD2	NA	TRBV27	TRBJ2-7	ASSFSGTGIQY
TRBD2	NA	TRBV7-9	TRBJ2-5	ASSLLDAGGPGETQY
TRBD2	NA	TRBV27	TRBJ2-7	ASRWGGSSYEQY